This TCR beta chain was sequenced for a study of cytomegalovirus exposure and HLA in healthy donors. Study-wide findings and caveats: Some TCR beta chains (more than 150 of them) were listed as cytomegalovirus-associated.

Assay: immunoSEQ multiplex PCR; the TCRdb copy retains only in-frame clones and omits some. The profile shows a few hundred thousand clones, 70% to 90% of them singletons. CDR1 and CDR2 from the germline V gene are KGHSH and LQKENI. The length of the CDR3 is 17 residues. The table lists this clone with a count of one. Its antigen is as yet unknown. A read error may account for a junction end that differs from germline. Source material: PBMCs. This rearrangement joins TRBV18 to TRBJ2-1, with 9 bases identical to TRBD2. This TCR came from a woman aged 18-29 years in good health and CMV-seronegative. The CDR3 loop reads CASSPLPTSGLYDEQFF. The CDR3 coding sequence is TGTGCCAGCTCACCCCTCCCGACTAGCGGTCTCTACGATGAGCAGTTCTTC. Full variable domain (missing parts from reference TRBV18 and TRBJ2-1): NAGVMQNPRHLVRRRGQEARLRCSPMKGHSHVYWYRQLPEEGLKFMVYLQKENIIDESGMPKERFSAEFPKEGPSILRIQQVVRGDSAAYFCASSPLPTSGLYDEQFFGPGTRLTVL.